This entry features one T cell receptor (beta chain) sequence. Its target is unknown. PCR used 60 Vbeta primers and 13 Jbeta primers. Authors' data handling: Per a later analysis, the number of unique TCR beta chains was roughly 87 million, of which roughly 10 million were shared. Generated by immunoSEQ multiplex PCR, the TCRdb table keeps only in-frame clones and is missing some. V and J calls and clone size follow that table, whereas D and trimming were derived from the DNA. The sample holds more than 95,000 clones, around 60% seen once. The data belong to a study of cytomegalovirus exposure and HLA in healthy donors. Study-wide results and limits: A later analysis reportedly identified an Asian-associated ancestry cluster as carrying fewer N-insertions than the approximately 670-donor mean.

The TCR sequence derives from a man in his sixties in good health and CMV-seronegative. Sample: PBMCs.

DNA for the CDR3: TGTGCCAGCAGCCAAGGGGTACTAGCGGGGGGCGCCTACGAGCAGTACTTC. Encoded protein: CASSQGVLAGGAYEQYF. The rearrangement joins TRBV14 to TRBJ2-7; TRBD2 matches 12 bases. The CDR3 loop spans 17 amino acids. V gave up 1 base and J gave up 2 bases; unmatched junction bases: 6. The germline V gene has CDR1 SGHDN and CDR2 FVKESK.